The rows below give T cell receptor beta chains drawn from one sample of a study of T cells in Graves' hyperthyroidism and ophthalmopathy. TCRdb processed the multiplex PCR reads anew with MiXCR; each CDR3 protein has one entry. Of roughly 660,000 distinct CDR3 sequences in the sample, approximately 15% were seen once. The specimen sequenced was blood. The source of these receptors is a man in his forties or fifties with Graves' hyperthyroidism. Each CDR3 is given with its conserved first and last residue. The order of the fields is CDR3 length, V gene, clone size, D gene, J gene, CDR3 DNA, CDR3 protein. D genes are given only for firm matches. Expanded clones are given a class, and other clones once, few, many or no size at all.

>15|TRBV5-4|NA|NA|TRBJ2-7
TGTGCCAGCAGCCCCCGGGACACCAGTTCCTACGAGCAGTACTTC
CASSPRDTSSYEQYF
>16|TRBV2|many|TRBD2|TRBJ2-5
TGTGCCAGCAGGACTAGACTAGCGGGAGGGCAAGAGACCCAGTACTTC
CASRTRLAGGQETQYF
>18|TRBV15|NA|NA|TRBJ1-3
TGTGCCACCAGCATTGCGGGCGGCTGGAAGAGCTCTGGAAACACCATATATTTT
CATSIAGGWKSSGNTIYF
>14|TRBV10-3|many|TRBD2|TRBJ2-5
TGTGCCATCAGGGGGACTAGCGGGCCGGAGACCCAGTACTTC
CAIRGTSGPETQYF
>14|TRBV5-6|NA|NA|TRBJ2-5
TGTGCCAGCAGCTTGTTGCCAGATCAAGAGACCCAGTACTTC
CASSLLPDQETQYF
>15|TRBV6-1|many|TRBD1|TRBJ1-1
TGTGCCAGCAGTCGAAACAGGGGGCGACTTACTGAAGCTTTCTTT
CASSRNRGRLTEAFF
>15|TRBV12-3/TRBV12-4|many|TRBD2|TRBJ2-5
TGTGCCAGCAGTCCGAGACTAGCGGGAGAGAAGACCCAGTACTTC
CASSPRLAGEKTQYF
>14|TRBV29-1|many|NA|TRBJ1-1
TGCAGCGTTGAACCCCGGCATCGGAACACTGAAGCTTTCTTT
CSVEPRHRNTEAFF
>16|TRBV19|NA|NA|TRBJ1-5
TGTGCCAGTAGTATGGGTCTTCTCCCCCCAATCCAGCCCCAGCATTTT
CASSMGLLPPIQPQHF
>18|TRBV2|NA|TRBD1|TRBJ1-3
TGTGCCAGCAGTGAGAAAGACAGGGGGCATTTAACTGGAAACACCATATATTTT
CASSEKDRGHLTGNTIYF
>16|TRBV20-1|once|TRBD2|TRBJ2-7
TGCAGTGCTAGATCCCGGACTAGCGGGAGCTCCTACGAGCAGTACTTC
CSARSRTSGSSYEQYF
>18|TRBV27|few|TRBD2|TRBJ2-7
TGTGCCAGCAGTTTAACGCCCGGACTAGCGGGCTTCTCCTACGAGCAGTACTTC
CASSLTPGLAGFSYEQYF
>15|TRBV28|many|TRBD2|TRBJ2-1
TGTGCCAGCAGTTCCCCCAGCGGGGGTTACAATGAGCAGTTCTTC
CASSSPSGGYNEQFF
>17|TRBV10-3|many|NA|TRBJ2-3
TGTGCCATCAGTGGGACCCAGGGGCGGGAGTCAGCGGATACGCAGTATTTT
CAISGTQGRESADTQYF
>15|TRBV19|few|TRBD2|TRBJ2-1
TGTGCCAGTAGTATCGTGTCTAGCGGATACGGGGGGCAGTTCTTC
CASSIVSSGYGGQFF
>14|TRBV27|many|NA|TRBJ2-7
TGTGCCAGCAACCCCGGGACCAGACCAGCCGAGCAGTACTTC
CASNPGTRPAEQYF
>14|TRBV20-1|many|TRBD2|TRBJ2-1
TGCAGTGCTACTACTAGCGGGAAGTACAATGAGCAGTTCTTC
CSATTSGKYNEQFF
>17|TRBV3-1|few|TRBD2|TRBJ2-1
TGTGCCAGCAGCCAAGATCGGAGCGGTGGAGCGGGGAATGAGCAGTTCTTC
CASSQDRSGGAGNEQFF
>15|TRBV5-1|many|NA|TRBJ2-2
TGCGCCAGCAGCGTCGGGGCAGCGAACACCGGGGAGCTGTTTTTT
CASSVGAANTGELFF
>15|TRBV29-1|many|TRBD2|TRBJ2-3
TGCAGCGTTGAAGATCCCGGCGGGAGTTCAGATACGCAGTATTTT
CSVEDPGGSSDTQYF
>15|TRBV11-3|many|TRBD2|TRBJ2-1
TGTGCCAGCAGCTCAGGTAGCGGGTTTTACAATGAGCAGTTCTTC
CASSSGSGFYNEQFF
>12|TRBV20-1|many|NA|TRBJ2-3
TGCAGTGCTAGTCGGCGCACAGATACGCAGTATTTT
CSASRRTDTQYF
>16|TRBV9|many|TRBD2|TRBJ2-2
TGTGCCAGCAGCGTAAAGGCTAGCGGGAACACCGGGGAGCTGTTTTTT
CASSVKASGNTGELFF
>12|TRBV20-1|NA|NA|TRBJ1-3
TGCAGTGCTAGGAATTCTGGAAACACCATATATTTT
CSARNSGNTIYF
>14|TRBV19|many|NA|TRBJ2-5
TGTGCCAGTAGTGCCAGACTAGGGGGAGAGACCCAGTACTTC
CASSARLGGETQYF
>15|TRBV4-1|few|TRBD2|TRBJ2-7
TGCGCCAGCAGCCCCAACCGGGGGGGCGCCTACGAGCAGTACTTC
CASSPNRGGAYEQYF
>16|TRBV2|many|TRBD2|TRBJ2-3
TGTGCCAGCAGTCCACTACGGGGGGAGAGCACAGATACGCAGTATTTT
CASSPLRGESTDTQYF
>13|TRBV7-2|many|NA|TRBJ2-1
TGTGCCAGCAGCTTAGCGCGGGACCGGGAGCAGTTCTTC
CASSLARDREQFF
>16|TRBV24-1|many|TRBD1|TRBJ2-2
TGTGCCACCAGTTCAGTGACAGGGGTTTACACCGGGGAGCTGTTTTTT
CATSSVTGVYTGELFF
>13|TRBV7-6|few|TRBD1|TRBJ1-2
TGTGCCAGCAGCCAGGGGGAGGGCTATGGCTACACCTTC
CASSQGEGYGYTF
>16|TRBV5-5|few|TRBD2|TRBJ2-2
TGTGCCAGCAGCTGGGGACTAGCGGGGACCACCGGGGAGCTGTTTTTT
CASSWGLAGTTGELFF
>15|TRBV5-1|NA|TRBD2|TRBJ2-2
TGCGCCAGCAGCTTAGGAGCGGGAGAGGTCGGGGAGCTGTTTTTT
CASSLGAGEVGELFF
>12|TRBV7-6|NA|NA|TRBJ1-1
TGTGCCAGCTGCTCGAGGGATGCTGAAGCTTTCTTT
CASCSRDAEAFF
>15|TRBV27|many|NA|TRBJ2-7
TGTGCCAGCAGTCCCGTCACCGCTAGCCACTACGAGCAGTACTTC
CASSPVTASHYEQYF
>13|TRBV30|NA|NA|TRBJ1-5
TGTGCCTGGAGCCACAGGGAGGATCAGCCCCAGCATTTT
CAWSHREDQPQHF
>15|TRBV11-2|NA|TRBD2|TRBJ2-1
TGTGCCAGCAGCCCGTGGACTAGCGGGGTTGGGGAGCAGTTCTTC
CASSPWTSGVGEQFF
>12|TRBV2|NA|NA|TRBJ2-3
TGTGCCAGCAGTGGACTGGCGGATACGCAGTATTTT
CASSGLADTQYF
>15|TRBV18|few|NA|TRBJ2-1
TGTGCCAGCTCAGGGGGATTACTGTCCTACAATGAGCAGTTCTTC
CASSGGLLSYNEQFF
>16|TRBV6-1|many|NA|TRBJ2-3
TGTGCCAGCAGTGAAGTTCCTAGCATGACTCCAGATACGCAGTATTTT
CASSEVPSMTPDTQYF
>18|TRBV7-2|many|TRBD2|TRBJ2-7
TGTGCCAGCAGCTTAGGGACACCGGGACTAGCGGGCTCCTACGAGCAGTACTTC
CASSLGTPGLAGSYEQYF
>13|TRBV10-1|NA|TRBD1|TRBJ1-6
TGCGCCAGCAGCCGGGACAGAGATTCACCCCTCCACTTT
CASSRDRDSPLHF
>13|TRBV6-1|many|NA|TRBJ1-6
TGTGCCAGCAGACAACTGAATAATTCACCCCTCCACTTT
CASRQLNNSPLHF
>15|TRBV20-1|NA|TRBD1|TRBJ2-7
TGCAGTGCTGAAAGACAGGGGGCGGGCTTCCACGAGCAGTACTTC
CSAERQGAGFHEQYF
>13|TRBV19|few|NA|TRBJ2-7
TGTGCCAGTAGTATTGCGACAAAGTACGAGCAGTACTTC
CASSIATKYEQYF
>14|TRBV9|many|NA|TRBJ1-2
TGTGCCAGCAGCGAACGGGTCTCCGGGAATGGCTACACCTTC
CASSERVSGNGYTF
>15|TRBV7-2|many|TRBD1|TRBJ1-1
TGTGCCAGCAGCCTGCTGGGACAGGGGCACACTGAAGCTTTCTTT
CASSLLGQGHTEAFF
>13|TRBV6-1|few|NA|TRBJ1-1
TGTGCCAGCAGTGACAGGGGTAGGTTGAAAGCTTTCTTT
CASSDRGRLKAFF
>14|TRBV27|once|TRBD2|TRBJ2-1
TGTGCCAGCTTCCGGACTAGCGGGAGTAATGAGCAGTTCTTC
CASFRTSGSNEQFF
>15|TRBV3-1|NA|NA|TRBJ1-2
TGTGCCAGCAGCCAAGTCGGGGTCGGGTTGGAAGGCTACACCTTC
CASSQVGVGLEGYTF
>13|TRBV6-1|many|NA|TRBJ2-7
TGTGCCAGCAGTTTCGGGGGATTCCGCGAGCAGTACTTC
CASSFGGFREQYF
>18|TRBV6-5|few|NA|TRBJ1-4
TGTGCCAGCAGTTATTTGGGTGTCGGGGGTGCAACTAATGAAAAACTGTTTTTT
CASSYLGVGGATNEKLFF
>15|TRBV20-1|NA|NA|TRBJ1-5
TGCAGTGCTAGGACCCGGGGCCTGATGGGTGAGCCCCAGCATTTT
CSARTRGLMGEPQHF
>15|TRBV13|few|TRBD2|TRBJ2-3
TGTGCCAGCAGCTCCAGCGGGAGATCGGTAGATACGCAGTATTTT
CASSSSGRSVDTQYF
>14|TRBV27|many|NA|TRBJ1-2
TGTGCCAGCAGTCCTAAGGGGGTCGGCTATGGCTACACCTTC
CASSPKGVGYGYTF
>15|TRBV5-5|NA|NA|TRBJ2-2
TGTGCCAGCAGCTCCGGGGGAATGGGTATCGGGGAGCTGTTTTTT
CASSSGGMGIGELFF
>13|TRBV2|many|NA|TRBJ1-2
TGTGCCAGCAGGGCAGGGGTTAACTATGGCTACACCTTC
CASRAGVNYGYTF
>15|TRBV4-3|many|NA|TRBJ2-7
TGCGCCAGCAGCCAGGGGGTAGCGGCAACTTACGAGCAGTACTTC
CASSQGVAATYEQYF